What follows are 31 T cell receptor beta chains derived from one specimen sequenced in a study of response to subunit inactivated influenza vaccine. TCRdb redid the calling of the RT-PCR reads with MiXCR, one entry per CDR3 protein. Of more than 450,000 distinct CDR3 sequences detected, about 11% appear once; the ten largest clones hold 9.5% to 11%. This sample was also put to use in a study of T cells expressing NK-cell markers. Per that paper: Researchers built TCR beta cDNA using 5'RACE template switching with UMIs.

The specimen was PBMCs from blood, collected on the day of vaccination. These receptors all come from a man aged 45-65 years who received an inactivated influenza vaccine.

This clonotype was counted only a few times. The CDR3 bases are TGTGCCAGCAGTGCCCACCCAGCGTACTCCTACGAGCAGTACTTC. Its protein product is CASSAHPAYSYEQYF. J is TRBJ2-7 and V is TRBV27; D is unresolved. CDR1 and CDR2 (germline): MNHEY, SMNVEV (reference sequence). CDR3 length equals 15 residues. V lost 5 bases and J lost 0, with 14 bases in between.

This clonotype was picked up a small number of times. The V gene is TRBV12-3 or TRBV12-4, the J gene TRBJ1-6; D unresolved. Trimming removed 2 bases at V and 5 bases at J, with 16 bases between. This CDR3 is 17 amino acids long. The CDR3 reads CASSLSSISLDNSPLHF. In nucleotides, the CDR3 is TGTGCCAGCAGTTTAAGTAGCATATCCTTAGATAATTCACCCCTCCACTTT.

This chain links TRBV19 with TRBJ2-2; no clear D gene. The CDR3 is 14 amino acids. The germline gives CDR1 LNHDA, CDR2 SQIVND (reference sequence). The germline V and J ends were trimmed by 6 bases and 5 bases, with 13 bases remaining between them. The CDR3 here is CASRGQIRTGELFF. In DNA, the CDR3 is TGTGCCAGTAGGGGTCAGATAAGGACCGGGGAGCTGTTTTTT.

The J gene is TRBJ2-5, the V gene TRBV5-1, with a weak D call TRBD2 (5 bases). There are 15 residues in the CDR3. The germline V gene has CDR1 SGHRS and CDR2 YFSETQ. Trimming shortened V by 4 bases and J by 1 base, and 14 bases separated the two germline ends. The CDR3 here is CASSPGSSRQETQYF. In DNA form, the CDR3 reads TGCGCCAGCAGCCCGGGAAGTAGTCGCCAAGAGACCCAGTACTTC.

This clonotype was recorded many times. The chain joins TRBV20-1 to TRBJ2-7; the D gene is possibly TRBD2 (6 bases). Germline assignment: CDR1 DFQATT and CDR2 SNEGSKA (reference sequence). The CDR3 sequence is 12 residues long. V was trimmed by 3 bases and J by 3 bases, leaving 9 bases between them. CDR3 DNA sequence: TGCAGTGCTAGCGGGAGTATCTACGAGCAGTACTTC. It yields the protein CSASGSIYEQYF.

Written as DNA, the CDR3 is TGTGCCAGCAGCCCCATACATGGCTCTGGGGCCAACGTCCTGACTTTC. Its protein product is CASSPIHGSGANVLTF. The V call is TRBV14, the J call TRBJ2-6, with unresolved D. The length of the CDR3 is 16 residues. Trimming took off 4 bases at V and 0 bases at J, with 10 bases between the two ends. Germline values: CDR1 SGHDN, CDR2 FVKESK.

The sample holds a few counts of this clonotype. This rearrangement joins TRBV20-1 to TRBJ2-7, with 9 bases fitting TRBD2. In germline, CDR1 is DFQATT, CDR2 SNEGSKA (reference sequence). With V trimmed by 3 bases and J by 6 bases, 6 bases remained unmatched. CDR3 length: 13 amino acids. The CDR3 spells CSASKAGGTEQYF. The CDR3 nucleotides are TGCAGTGCTAGTAAAGCGGGAGGCACCGAGCAGTACTTC.

The sample holds a few counts of this clonotype. The chain couples TRBV12-3 or TRBV12-4 to TRBJ2-1; unclear D gene. V lost 3 bases, J lost 8 bases, and 8 bases lay in between. This CDR3 comprises 12 residues. The CDR3 DNA reads as TGTGCCAGCAGTTTCACAATCGATGAGCAGTTCTTC. Its protein product is CASSFTIDEQFF.

The V and J genes are TRBV12-3 or TRBV12-4 and TRBJ1-4; possible D gene TRBD1, 6 bases. The V gene lost 6 bases and the J gene lost 5 bases, with 13 bases spanning the gap. The CDR3 covers 14 residues. The CDR3 coding sequence is TGTGCCAGCAGCCTAGGTGACAGGAATGAAAAACTGTTTTTT. Its protein product is CASSLGDRNEKLFF.

This clonotype was recorded at least ten times. This chain uses TRBV12-3 or TRBV12-4 with TRBJ2-7, with a weak D call TRBD2 (5 bases). Trimming cost V 0 bases and J 5 bases, with 8 bases left between them. This CDR3 has 13 amino acids. CDR3 nucleotide sequence: TGTGCCAGCAGTTTAGCGGGAGTCAACGAGCAGTACTTC. This sequence encodes CASSLAGVNEQYF.

This clonotype showed up just a few times. The rearrangement joins TRBV9 to TRBJ2-7; TRBD2 matches at 9 bases. CDR1 is SGDLS and CDR2 is YYNGEE in the germline V gene. V lost 0 bases, J lost 3 bases, and 7 bases stayed unmatched. The CDR3 runs to 16 residues. The CDR3 region is CASSVGISGSRYEQYF. DNA of the CDR3: TGTGCCAGCAGCGTAGGAATTAGCGGGAGTCGCTACGAGCAGTACTTC.

In this sample, this clonotype turned up a few times. This chain links TRBV20-1 with TRBJ2-3; the match to TRBD2 covers 8 bases. CDR3 length: 16 residues. CDR1 is DFQATT and CDR2 is SNEGSKA in the germline V gene (reference sequence). Germline trimming cut 0 bases from V and 0 bases from J; bases unmatched to any gene: 5. In nucleotides, the CDR3 is TGCAGTGCTAGAGAGGGTAGCGGGGTAAGCACAGATACGCAGTATTTT. This translates into CSAREGSGVSTDTQYF.

This clonotype has a handful of counts. The V call is TRBV6-2 or TRBV6-3, the J call TRBJ2-1; maybe TRBD1 (5 bases). CDR3 length equals 13 residues. Germline assignment: CDR1 MNHEY and CDR2 SVGEGT. Trimming cost V 2 bases and J 3 bases, with 5 bases left between them. The CDR3 here is CASSYGHYNEQFF. The DNA for the CDR3 is TGTGCCAGCAGTTACGGACACTACAATGAGCAGTTCTTC.

V usage is TRBV20-1 and J usage is TRBJ1-4; 9 bases are a match to TRBD1. CDR1 is DFQATT, CDR2 SNEGSKA, per germline (reference sequence). Trimming removed 6 bases from V and 7 bases from J; junction bases left unmatched: 6. The CDR3 is 13 amino acids. This chain's CDR3 is CSARDRVFEKLFF. CDR3 sequence (DNA): TGCAGTGCCAGGGACAGGGTCTTTGAAAAACTGTTTTTT.

This clonotype was observed a handful of times. V and J are TRBV28 and TRBJ2-6; D is uncertain. The CDR3 is 14 amino acids. The germline gives CDR1 MDHEN, CDR2 SYDVKM. With 6 bases removed from V and 0 bases from J, the gap between germline ends came to 6 bases. The CDR3 protein is CASRQFSGANVLTF. For the CDR3, the DNA is TGTGCCAGCAGACAGTTCTCTGGGGCCAACGTCCTGACTTTC.

The chain is built from TRBV29-1 and TRBJ2-3; 7 bases match TRBD2. This CDR3 is built from 15 residues. V lost 6 bases to trimming and J lost 5 bases; unmatched junction nucleotides: 14. CDR1 SQVTM and CDR2 ANQGSEA come from the germline V gene. As DNA, the CDR3 is TGCAGCGTGGAGCGGGAAGGGTCCGGTCAAGATACGCAGTATTTT. Residues: CSVEREGSGQDTQYF.

This clonotype showed up just a few times. The chain links TRBV6-2 or TRBV6-3 to TRBJ2-1; 10 nucleotides match TRBD2. The CDR3 consists of 16 residues. The germline V gene encodes CDR1 MNHEY and CDR2 SVGEGT. V shed 0 bases and J 4 bases; nucleotides not matched to a gene: 3. This chain's CDR3 is CASSYSISGGYNEQFF. Here the CDR3 DNA reads TGTGCCAGCAGTTACTCGATTAGCGGGGGGTACAATGAGCAGTTCTTC.

In its sample, this clonotype was seen a few times. The genes are TRBV5-6 and TRBJ2-3; TRBD2 matches 7 bases. CDR1 is SGHDT, CDR2 YYEEEE, per germline. The CDR3 runs 14 residues. After removal of 7 bases from V and 3 bases from J, the junction contained 8 bases not matched to a gene. CDR3 bases: TGTGCCAGCGCGCGCGGGGGAAGTACAGATACGCAGTATTTT. It is translated as CASARGGSTDTQYF. Together with reference TRBV5-6 and TRBJ2-3, the CDR3 gives the full variable domain: DAGVTQSPTHLIKTRGQQVTLRCSPKSGHDTVSWYQQALGQGPQFIFQYYEEEERQRGNFPDRFSGHQFPNYSSELNVNALLLGDSALYLCASARGGSTDTQYFGPGTRLTVL.

The CDR3 loop is CASSLVTSGEGEQFF. Here the CDR3 DNA reads TGCGCCAGCAGCTTGGTAACTAGCGGGGAGGGTGAGCAGTTCTTC. V gene TRBV5-1 combines with J gene TRBJ2-1, with TRBD2 identical over 10 bases. The CDR3 is 15 amino acids. CDR1 is SGHRS and CDR2 is YFSETQ in the germline V gene. V shed 0 bases, J shed 9 bases, and the junction held 6 bases outside the gene matches.

The chain combines TRBV6-5 with TRBJ2-2; 10 nucleotides agree with TRBD2. CDR3 length: 15 residues. The germline V gene encodes CDR1 MNHEY and CDR2 SVGAGI. With V trimmed by 2 bases and J by 7 bases, 4 bases remained unmatched. The CDR3 bases are TGTGCCAGCAGTTACCTAGCGGGAGCGATCGGGGAGCTGTTTTTT. It codes for CASSYLAGAIGELFF.

This clonotype has a handful of counts. The rearrangement joins TRBV4-2 to TRBJ2-1, with 7 bases fitting TRBD2. The V gene end was trimmed by 5 bases and the J gene end by 0 bases; junction bases not matched to a gene: 4. The CDR3 runs 15 residues. CDR1 LGHNA and CDR2 YNFKEQ come from the germline V gene. The CDR3 protein is CASSKSGDSYNEQFF. CDR3 DNA: TGTGCCAGCAGCAAAAGCGGGGACTCCTACAATGAGCAGTTCTTC.

The chain combines TRBV2 with TRBJ2-2; unclear D gene. This CDR3 contains 14 residues. V was trimmed by 8 bases and J by 3 bases, leaving 13 bases between them. Germline CDR1 SNHLY, CDR2 FYNNEI. CDR3 amino acids: CASRAYPYTGELFF. Here the CDR3 DNA reads TGTGCCAGCCGGGCCTATCCTTACACCGGGGAGCTGTTTTTT.

The genes are TRBV19 and TRBJ2-1; 8 bases are shared with TRBD2. V lost 8 bases and J lost 6; bases outside the gene matches: 6. This CDR3 region has 13 residues. Germline-derived CDR1 and CDR2 are LNHDA and SQIVND (reference sequence). The DNA of the CDR3 is TGTGCCAGTGGGACTAGGTTGGTCAATGAGCAGTTCTTC. This gives the protein CASGTRLVNEQFF. Full variable domain (rest looked up from reference TRBV19 and TRBJ2-1): DGGITQSPKYLFRKEGQNVTLSCEQNLNHDAMYWYRQDPGQGLRLIYYSQIVNDFQKGDIAEGYSVSREKKESFPLTVTSAQKNPTAFYLCASGTRLVNEQFFGPGTRLTVL.

V is TRBV11-2 and J is TRBJ2-1, with TRBD1 matching 8 bases. V lost 3 bases to trimming and J lost 2 bases; unmatched junction nucleotides: 9. The CDR3 has 17 residues. Germline CDR1 and CDR2: SGHAT and FQNNGV. This CDR3 reads CASSFKGQVRTYNEQFF. Here the CDR3 DNA reads TGTGCCAGCAGCTTTAAGGGACAGGTCCGAACCTACAATGAGCAGTTCTTC.

The genes are TRBV20-1 and TRBJ2-7; TRBD2 matches 10 bases. Germline assignment: CDR1 DFQATT and CDR2 SNEGSKA (reference sequence). This CDR3 is 12 amino acids long. The CDR3 is CNIAGGSGEQYF. In DNA, the CDR3 is TGCAATATAGCGGGAGGATCAGGCGAGCAGTACTTC.

This clonotype has a handful of counts. Here the CDR3 DNA reads TGTGCCAGCAGCTTGACAGGGGAATGGACCGGGGAGCTGTTTTTT. Residues: CASSLTGEWTGELFF. The chain has TRBV7-3 and TRBJ2-2; TRBD1 aligns across 8 bases. The CDR3 has 15 amino acids. Per the germline V gene, CDR1 is SGHTA and CDR2 is FQGTGA. The V and J ends lost 3 bases and 5 bases, in that order; junction bases with no gene match: 5.

The table lists this clonotype with a few counts. This rearrangement joins TRBV4-3 to TRBJ2-2, with D possibly TRBD2 on 6 matching bases. Between the trimmed V and J ends, which lost 4 bases and 5 bases, there was a span of 14 bases. From germline, CDR1 is LGHNA and CDR2 YSLEER. CDR3 length equals 15 residues. The CDR3 nucleotides are TGCGCCAGCAGCCCCCGGAGGGTCGGAACCGGGGAGCTGTTTTTT. As protein: CASSPRRVGTGELFF.

V is TRBV20-1 and J is TRBJ2-3; D uncertain. CDR1 and CDR2 from the germline V gene are DFQATT and SNEGSKA (reference sequence). V gave up 1 base and J gave up 2 bases, with 13 bases separating them. The CDR3 totals 15 residues. CDR3 protein: CSARAAASYTDTQYF. The CDR3 coding sequence is TGCAGTGCTAGAGCAGCAGCTTCTTACACAGATACGCAGTATTTT.

The rearrangement uses TRBV5-1 and TRBJ2-7; the D gene is possibly TRBD2 (5 bases). The CDR3 runs 16 residues. In germline, CDR1 is SGHRS, CDR2 YFSETQ. Deletions cut 2 bases from V and 1 base from J, with 16 bases between. The CDR3 spells CASSFGPYGISYEQYF. The CDR3 DNA follows: TGCGCCAGCAGCTTTGGACCCTACGGGATATCCTACGAGCAGTACTTC.

The V and J genes are TRBV7-9 and TRBJ1-2; 8 positions match TRBD1. This CDR3 spans 14 amino acids. Per the germline V gene, CDR1 is SEHNR and CDR2 is FQNEAQ (reference sequence). J was trimmed by 7 bases and V by 8 bases; bases with no gene match: 12. The CDR3 DNA sequence: TGTGCCAGCGGACGGACAGGGTCCCCAACTGGCTACACCTTC. Translating it yields CASGRTGSPTGYTF.

This clonotype has only a few counts. The chain recombines TRBV20-1 with TRBJ2-7, with TRBD1 matching 8 bases. This CDR3 comprises 14 residues. J was trimmed by 5 bases and V by 2 bases; bases with no gene match: 8. Germline V gives CDR1 DFQATT, CDR2 SNEGSKA (reference sequence). The chain's CDR3 is CSARSRTGIDEQYF. The DNA of the CDR3 is TGCAGTGCTAGATCCAGGACAGGGATCGACGAGCAGTACTTC.